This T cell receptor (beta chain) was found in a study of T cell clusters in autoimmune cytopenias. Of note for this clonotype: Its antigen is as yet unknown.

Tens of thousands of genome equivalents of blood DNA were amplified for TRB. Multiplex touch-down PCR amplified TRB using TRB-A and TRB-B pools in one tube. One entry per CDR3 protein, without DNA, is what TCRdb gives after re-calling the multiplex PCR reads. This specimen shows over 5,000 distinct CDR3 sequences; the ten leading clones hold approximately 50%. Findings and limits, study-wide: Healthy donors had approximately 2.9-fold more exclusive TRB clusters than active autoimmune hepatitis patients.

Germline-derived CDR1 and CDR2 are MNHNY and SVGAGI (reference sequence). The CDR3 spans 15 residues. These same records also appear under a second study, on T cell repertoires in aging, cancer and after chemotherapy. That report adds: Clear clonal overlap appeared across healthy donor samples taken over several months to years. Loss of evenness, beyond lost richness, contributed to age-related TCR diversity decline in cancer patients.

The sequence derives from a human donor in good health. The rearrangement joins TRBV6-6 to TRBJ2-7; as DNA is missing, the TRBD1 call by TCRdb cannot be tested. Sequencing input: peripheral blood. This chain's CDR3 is CASSYFGGRSYEQYF.